This is a list of T cell receptor beta chains from one sample in a study of blood T cells in healthy people across ages. TCRdb itself ran the 5' RACE reads through MiXCR, one entry per CDR3 protein. The sample has around 500,000 distinct CDR3 sequences; roughly 43% are singletons. The sequenced sample consisted of blood. Receptors originate from an elderly man in good health. The conserved cysteine and the conserved F or W are not part of the CDR3 here. Fields, in order: V gene, J gene, CDR3 protein.

V gene: TRBV12-3/TRBV12-4
J gene: TRBJ2-7
CDR3 protein: ASSEVTGHDRHSYEQY

V gene: TRBV28
J gene: TRBJ2-7
CDR3 protein: ATLAGGPYEQY

V gene: TRBV6-5
J gene: TRBJ1-2
CDR3 protein: ASRANRNYGYT

V gene: TRBV4-2
J gene: TRBJ1-5
CDR3 protein: ASSQGKTGEEQPQH

V gene: TRBV7-9
J gene: TRBJ2-1
CDR3 protein: ASSFRDRVNEQF

V gene: TRBV28
J gene: TRBJ2-7
CDR3 protein: ASSLIPYQGSSYEQY

V gene: TRBV6-5
J gene: TRBJ2-3
CDR3 protein: ASSFWASVSDTQY

V gene: TRBV20-1
J gene: TRBJ2-3
CDR3 protein: SATSRAGMVMDTQY

V gene: TRBV7-9
J gene: TRBJ1-1
CDR3 protein: ASSRVRDGEAF

V gene: TRBV27
J gene: TRBJ1-5
CDR3 protein: TGKGYAPGGNQPQH

V gene: TRBV24-1
J gene: TRBJ2-5
CDR3 protein: ATSDFGRELKETQY

V gene: TRBV28
J gene: TRBJ2-2
CDR3 protein: ASRRDRAGELF

V gene: TRBV25-1
J gene: TRBJ2-7
CDR3 protein: ASSDTGAGNSYEQY

V gene: TRBV11-2
J gene: TRBJ2-4
CDR3 protein: ASSSNRVSNIQY

V gene: TRBV20-1
J gene: TRBJ2-1
CDR3 protein: SASESGTSSYKEQF